A selection of T cell receptor beta chains follows, all from one sample in a study of neurological immune-mediated disorders. TCRdb reprocessed the 5' RACE reads with MiXCR, giving one entry per CDR3 protein. Of approximately 90,000 distinct CDR3 sequences in the sample, 3.5% to 4% were seen once. Specimen: PBMCs. The receptors stem from a woman under 30 with multiple sclerosis. The CDR3 runs from the conserved cysteine through the conserved F or W. The D gene is left open where the match is weak. Part of the rows lack a size; the others show once, few, many or a class for expanded clones.

11,TRBV15,-,TRBJ2-1,many,TGTGCCACCAGCCAAGGAGGAGGATCGTTCTTC,CATSQGGGSFF
15,TRBV20-1,-,TRBJ2-1,large,TGCAGTGCTAGAGACGTAGGGAGCTCCTACAATGAGCAGTTCTTC,CSARDVGSSYNEQFF
14,TRBV6-5,-,TRBJ2-2,many,TGTGCCAGCAGTACAGGGAGTGGAACCGGGGAGCTGTTTTTT,CASSTGSGTGELFF
13,TRBV19,-,TRBJ2-7,many,TGTGCCAGCTCGGTCAGGGGACTCTACGAGCAGTACTTC,CASSVRGLYEQYF
14,TRBV5-1,-,TRBJ1-1,many,TGCGCCAGCAGCACTCGGCAGGGGAACACTGAAGCTTTCTTT,CASSTRQGNTEAFF
15,TRBV12-5,TRBD1,TRBJ1-5,many,TGTGCTAGTGCCCAACCGGGACAGGCTTATCAGCCCCAGCATTTT,CASAQPGQAYQPQHF
12,TRBV20-1,-,TRBJ1-2,many,TGCAGTGCTAGGAGGGAAAACTATGGCTACACCTTC,CSARRENYGYTF
17,TRBV5-1,TRBD2,TRBJ2-3,many,TGCGCCAGCAGATACGGGACTAGCGGATATAGCACAGATACGCAGTATTTT,CASRYGTSGYSTDTQYF
16,TRBV20-1,TRBD2,TRBJ2-7,many,TGCAGTGCTAGAGAGAGTGGGAGGGGTTCGGGCTACGAGCAGTACTTC,CSARESGRGSGYEQYF
17,TRBV20-1,TRBD2,TRBJ2-7,many,TGCAGTGCTAAGGGACTAGCGGGACCCATAAGGTCGTACGAGCAGTACTTC,CSAKGLAGPIRSYEQYF
16,TRBV5-5,-,TRBJ1-5,many,TGTGCCAGCAGCCAACTGGGGGGGACCATCAATCAGCCCCAGCATTTT,CASSQLGGTINQPQHF
17,TRBV4-1,-,TRBJ1-2,many,TGCGCCAGCAGCCCATCTCCAACAGGACCGAGGGGCTATGGCTACACCTTC,CASSPSPTGPRGYGYTF
12,TRBV4-2,-,TRBJ2-7,many,TGTGCCAGCAGCCAAGATGGCGGGGCCCTGTACTTC,CASSQDGGALYF
16,TRBV3-1,TRBD1,TRBJ2-5,many,TGTGCCAGCAGCCCCAACCGCGGGACAGGGGGAGAGACCCAGTACTTC,CASSPNRGTGGETQYF
14,TRBV20-1,TRBD1,TRBJ1-1,many,TGCAGTGCTAGCGGGACAGCCCGCAACACTGAAGCTTTCTTT,CSASGTARNTEAFF
14,TRBV20-1,-,TRBJ2-5,many,TGCAGTGCTAGACCCTACGACGGTCCCGGGACCCAGTACTTC,CSARPYDGPGTQYF
15,TRBV20-1,-,TRBJ2-7,many,TGCAGTGCTAGAGATCCGAGACACGAGTCCTACGAGCAGTACTTC,CSARDPRHESYEQYF
14,TRBV9,-,TRBJ2-7,many,TGTGCCAGCAGCCCCGATCCCGCCGCCCGCGAGCAGTACTTC,CASSPDPAAREQYF
14,TRBV7-9,-,TRBJ2-1,many,TGTGCCAGCAGCTTAGGGGGGTCGGCGGAAGAGCAGTTCTTC,CASSLGGSAEEQFF
15,TRBV4-2,TRBD2,TRBJ2-1,few,TGTGCCAGCAGCCTGGAGCGGGAGGCCCGGAATGAGCAGTTCTTC,CASSLEREARNEQFF
14,TRBV20-1,-,TRBJ2-3,many,TGCAGTGTAGACGGGCAGCGGGGCACAGATACGCAGTATTTT,CSVDGQRGTDTQYF
16,TRBV4-2,-,TRBJ2-7,-,TGTGCCAGCAGCCAAGAATTTACGACGGTCATCTACGAGCAGTACTTC,CASSQEFTTVIYEQYF
17,TRBV5-1,-,TRBJ2-6,many,TGCGCCAGCAGCTTGCCGGTAAGCCCCCCTGGGGCCAACGTCCTGACTTTC,CASSLPVSPPGANVLTF
13,TRBV10-3,-,TRBJ1-2,many,TGTGCCACGGGGAGGGGGGGGATCGGAAGCTACACCTTC,CATGRGGIGSYTF
13,TRBV7-3,-,TRBJ2-1,many,TGTGCCAGCAGCGACTACAGGGAAGGCGAGCAGTTCTTC,CASSDYREGEQFF
15,TRBV2,-,TRBJ1-2,many,TGTGCCAGCAGGGACGGGGACATTGCCTACTATGGCTACACCTTC,CASRDGDIAYYGYTF
15,TRBV27,-,TRBJ2-5,many,TGTGCCAGGCTGGCGGAACGACAGTTTAAAGAGACCCAGTACTTC,CARLAERQFKETQYF
13,TRBV13,-,TRBJ1-1,many,TGTGCCAGCAGCCCCCCGGACGGTACTGAAGCTTTCTTT,CASSPPDGTEAFF
14,TRBV7-9,-,TRBJ2-4,many,TGTGCCAGCAGCAACAGGCGTGGCAAAAACATTCAGTACTTC,CASSNRRGKNIQYF
11,TRBV27,-,TRBJ1-1,many,TGTGCCAGTTACTATCGTCTGTATGCTTTCTTT,CASYYRLYAFF
13,TRBV27,-,TRBJ1-1,many,TGTGCCAGCAGTTTGGCGAGGTTGGCTGAAGCTTTCTTT,CASSLARLAEAFF
16,TRBV6-5,TRBD1,TRBJ2-2,many,TGTGCCAGCAGAGACACCGGGACAGGACCCAACGGGGAGCTGTTTTTT,CASRDTGTGPNGELFF
18,TRBV9,TRBD2,TRBJ2-3,many,TGTGCCAGCAGCCCCCGAGTTCAGACTAGCGGGAGTTCAGATACGCAGTATTTT,CASSPRVQTSGSSDTQYF
13,TRBV12-3/TRBV12-4,TRBD1,TRBJ1-1,many,TGTGCCAGCAGTACCCGGACAGGGGGGGCGGCTTTCTTT,CASSTRTGGAAFF
14,TRBV7-2,TRBD1,TRBJ1-3,many,TGTGCCAGCAGCTTAACAGGGGGTGGAAACACCATATATTTT,CASSLTGGGNTIYF
12,TRBV29-1,-,TRBJ1-5,many,TGCAGCGTTGCGACAGACAATCAGCCCCAGCATTTT,CSVATDNQPQHF
16,TRBV5-1,TRBD2,TRBJ2-1,many,TGCGCCAGCAGCCCAGCTAGCGGGTCGGGCCAGGGTGAGCAGTTCTTC,CASSPASGSGQGEQFF
15,TRBV27,-,TRBJ1-1,many,TGTGCCAGCAGTCCCCGTGGAGGTCCGAACACTGAAGCTTTCTTT,CASSPRGGPNTEAFF
15,TRBV20-1,-,TRBJ1-6,many,TGCAGTGCTAGAATCGTTGACAGTGGCAGTTCACCCCTCCACTTT,CSARIVDSGSSPLHF
15,TRBV4-3,-,TRBJ1-1,few,TGCGCCAGCAGCCCAAGACACTTAGGGAGCACTGAAGCTTTCTTT,CASSPRHLGSTEAFF
13,TRBV15,-,TRBJ2-5,many,TGTGCCACCAGCAGTTTTGGGGCGGAGACCCAGTACTTC,CATSSFGAETQYF
17,TRBV7-2,-,TRBJ2-4,many,TGTGCCAGCAGCCTGGGGGAATCCCTATTAGCCAAAAACATTCAGTACTTC,CASSLGESLLAKNIQYF
15,TRBV7-2,TRBD1,TRBJ2-7,many,TGTGCCAGCAGCCAGATGGGGGGACAGGCCTACGAGCAGTACTTC,CASSQMGGQAYEQYF
12,TRBV20-1,-,TRBJ1-5,many,TGCAGTGCTAGCAGGGTCAATCAGCCCCAGCATTTT,CSASRVNQPQHF
17,TRBV20-1,TRBD2,TRBJ2-1,many,TGCAGTGCTAGAGATGCGTCTAGCGGATTCCAATACAATGAGCAGTTCTTC,CSARDASSGFQYNEQFF
14,TRBV7-2,TRBD1,TRBJ1-6,-,TGTGCCAGCAGCCCCGGGACAGAGAATTCAACCCTCAACTTT,CASSPGTENSTLNF
12,TRBV6-2/TRBV6-3,TRBD1,TRBJ2-4,many,TGTGCCAGCAGTCTAGACAGGGACATTCAGTACTTC,CASSLDRDIQYF
16,TRBV13,TRBD1,TRBJ2-7,many,TGTGCCAGCAGCTATAATGCCGGGACAGGGGACCACGAGCAGTACTTC,CASSYNAGTGDHEQYF
14,TRBV19,-,TRBJ2-7,many,TGTGCCAGTAGTATGAACGGACATCCCTACGAGCAGTACTTC,CASSMNGHPYEQYF
15,TRBV20-1,-,TRBJ2-1,many,TGCAGTGCTAGATTAGGGTCCACAAAAAACAATGAGCAGTTCTTC,CSARLGSTKNNEQFF
14,TRBV2,TRBD1,TRBJ1-6,many,TGTGCCAGCAGAAGACAGGGAAGGGATTCACCCCTCCACTTT,CASRRQGRDSPLHF
15,TRBV7-3,-,TRBJ1-1,many,TGTGCCAGCAGCCTAGGGACGGGGACGAACACTGAAGCTTTCTTT,CASSLGTGTNTEAFF